This T cell receptor (beta chain) was found in a study of T cells after posttransplantation cyclophosphamide (dated by TCRdb to 2015 to 2016). For context, the study as a whole: Using TRB sequencing, the study followed how the T cell repertoire reconstituted after myeloablative bone marrow transplantation in which posttransplantation cyclophosphamide served as GVHD prophylaxis. Antigen receptor sequencing was done on samples from roughly 35 PTCy-treated patients and from 15 to 20 related bone marrow donors of those patients. Blood from every one of the approximately 37 PTCy patients who had 1-year posttransplant specimens underwent TRB sequencing. In 3 patients, TRB sequencing was also performed on up to 3 more blood samples taken 2 to 5.2 years after transplant, and in 4 patients, pretransplant blood was also TRB-sequenced. Because TRA and TRB clonality correlated tightly in 10 or so samples, the subsequent TCR analyses were limited to TRB only. Public TRB sequences were searched against a database of over 3,000 sequences associated with responses to pathogens, tumor antigens, self-antigens and alloantigens. Overall results and qualifications from the work: Donor-recipient similarity was low at 1-2 months but increased during the first year, and donor CD8+ memory clones often dominated later blood repertoires. Across 40 to 55 patients, TRB clonality was highly associated with recipient CMV seropositivity and CMV reactivation, and PTCy diversity was similar to diversity in CNI/methotrexate controls. The TRB repertoires of T cells infiltrating skin or GI tract showed only limited overlap with the TRB repertoires of T cells in blood.

To note about this clone: Its antigen remains undetermined. It has no much larger one-base neighbor in the sample; base qualities were not kept.

Related bone marrow donors provided peripheral blood samples on the day of marrow donation. Peripheral blood and bone marrow mononuclear cells were isolated by Ficoll-Hypaque density centrifugation and were cryopreserved. Genomic DNA was the input for TRB sequencing, which was run either with the immunoSEQ assay at survey resolution or with the hsTCRB kit. In the paper's pipeline: The immunoSEQ software handled initial read processing, and the LymphoSeq R package was used for repertoire analyses. Clonality was computed as 1 minus normalized Shannon entropy; Gini coefficient was also calculated for each TRB dataset. To infer phenotypes in unsorted samples, TRB sequences from sorted subsets of the recipient or donor were mapped onto the unsorted samples of the same recipient. TCRdb holds this immuneACCESS table with in-frame rearrangements only. Some clones are missing; in checked studies, unresolved V genes explain under half, and the rest has no known cause. The DNA gave D and trimming, while V, J and clone size come from that table. The table records 30,000 to 35,000 clones for this sample, and not one of them appears only once. The top ten hold 6.7% of the sample.

The CDR3, cysteine through phenylalanine, is 10 amino acids long. Only the CDR3 part of the read is kept: 30 bases, read in frame from the first base. Taken from the germline V gene (reference sequence), the CDR1 and CDR2 loops are DFQATT and SNEGSKA. The V and J genes are TRBV20-1 and TRBJ2-7; tentative D gene TRBD1, with 5 bases matching. The origin of this receptor is a woman aged 45-65 years in good health and a related stem cell transplant donor. The sample was PBMCs. The DNA sequence is given as TGCGGGGCCTCCCTCTACGAGCAGTACTTC. Its protein product is CGASLYEQYF.